The clone carrying this TCR beta chain was counted a few times. Its antigen is unknown. This specimen comes from a study of beta chain features in type 1 diabetes. Sorting of CD4+ naive, central memory, regulatory and stem cell-like memory cells was performed via CD45RO/CCR7/CD25/CD127/CD95/CD27. Purities in excess of 95% were seen in all sorted populations. Expressed TCRB transcripts got sequenced, as all isolated RNA was reverse transcribed. Assay used: immunoSEQ multiplex PCR; TCRdb lists only in-frame clones, some missing. The sample includes 500,000 to 850,000 clones, around an eighth of them seen just once. This CDR3 region has 15 residues. The germline CDR1 and CDR2 sequences are SGDLS and YYNGEE. Deletions cut 4 bases from V and 3 bases from J, with 16 bases between. The study's findings and limits: A moderate, significant TCRB CDR3 shortening appeared in type 1 diabetes across four CD4+ subsets.

The sequence was collected from a man younger than 35 with type 1 diabetes. The sample taken for sequencing was naive CD4+ T cells from blood. V gene TRBV9 combines with J gene TRBJ2-5, with a possible D match to TRBD2 (6 bases). CDR3 DNA sequence: TGTGCCAGCAGCCCACACGGGACTCCGAAAGAGACCCAGTACTTC. It codes for CASSPHGTPKETQYF.